The source of this T cell receptor (beta chain) is a study of shared clonotypes between healthy human individuals. This CDR3 has 14 residues. Germline V lookup: CDR1 KGHSH, CDR2 LQKENI. V dropped 4 bases and J dropped 2; count of bases not matched to a gene: 2. Approximately 100 million PBMCs per unsorted sample were used for genomic DNA. The protocol was immunoSEQ multiplex PCR, while the TCRdb copy is restricted to in-frame clones and leaves out a portion. The sample has 400,000 to 600,000 clones; roughly 83% are singletons. This chain uses TRBV18 with TRBJ1-3; 7 bases are shared with TRBD1. The source of this sequence is a woman between 35 and 50 years old in good health. Some clones in this sample may be carry-over from other donors' samples. The material sequenced was PBMCs. The CDR3 loop is CASSRGQAGNTIYF. The CDR3 DNA sequence: TGTGCCAGCTCACGCGGACAGGCTGGAAACACCATATATTTT.